This T cell receptor beta chain was found in a study of blood T cell repertoires in COVID-19. Background on the study: Acute-phase and convalescent COVID-19 samples originated in the United States, Italy and Spain. Sources were T cells, B-cell-depleted T cells, or PBMCs; the material itself was cDNA or gDNA.

As originally analysed: Amplification of reference gene primers provided the estimated nucleated cell counts. Clones were read by immunoSEQ multiplex PCR, and TCRdb kept only the in-frame ones, dropping some. V, J and clone size were drawn from that table, and D and trimming were deduced from the DNA. The table has about 120,000 clones, about 80% seen once. The junction had 13 bases not matched to a gene; V was cut back by 4 bases and J by 5 bases. In germline, CDR1 is SGDLS, CDR2 YYNGEE. The CDR3 loop spans 16 amino acids. The sample comprised peripheral blood. The source is a man between 70 and 80 years old with acute or convalescent COVID-19. V and J are TRBV9 and TRBJ2-5; 8 positions match TRBD2. The CDR3 nucleotides read TGTGCCAGCAGCAACCCAGGACTAGCCCTGTGGGAGACCCAGTACTTC. Translating it yields CASSNPGLALWETQYF.